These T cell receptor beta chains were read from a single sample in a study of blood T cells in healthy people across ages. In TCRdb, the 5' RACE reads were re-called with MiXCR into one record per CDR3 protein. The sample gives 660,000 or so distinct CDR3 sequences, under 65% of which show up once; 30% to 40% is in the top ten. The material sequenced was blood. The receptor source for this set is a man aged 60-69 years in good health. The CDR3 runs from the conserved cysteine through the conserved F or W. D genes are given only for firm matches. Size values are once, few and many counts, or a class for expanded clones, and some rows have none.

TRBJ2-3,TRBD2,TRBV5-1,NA,TGCGCCAGCAGCTTGGCCCCAGTCGGGGGGGGCACAGATACGCAGTATTTT,CASSLAPVGGGTDTQYF
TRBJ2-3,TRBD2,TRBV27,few,TGTGCCAGCAGTTCGGGGAGCGGGGTGCTTCGGCAGTATTTT,CASSSGSGVLRQYF
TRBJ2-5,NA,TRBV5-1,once,TGCGCCAGCAGCGCCCTCGGGACACCACAAGAGACCCAGTACTTC,CASSALGTPQETQYF
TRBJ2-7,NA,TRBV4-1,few,TGCGCCAGCAGCCAAGAAGGCCTCTACGAGCAGTACTTC,CASSQEGLYEQYF
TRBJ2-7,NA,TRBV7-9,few,TGTGCCAGCAGCCCCCCCGGACGGACCTACGAGCAGTACTTC,CASSPPGRTYEQYF
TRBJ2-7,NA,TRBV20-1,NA,TGCAGTGCTAGAGTCAACGGACAGTTCGAGCAGTACTTC,CSARVNGQFEQYF
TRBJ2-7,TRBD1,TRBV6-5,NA,TGTGCCAGCAGGGTAGTGGACAGGGGTAGTTACGAGCAGTACTTC,CASRVVDRGSYEQYF
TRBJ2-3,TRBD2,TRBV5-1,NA,TGCGCCAGCAGCACCGAAGCGGGGGGGCCGACAGATACGCAGTATTTT,CASSTEAGGPTDTQYF
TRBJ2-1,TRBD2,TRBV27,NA,TGTGCCAGCAGTGCAGGACTAGCGGGGGGGCACCTGGGAGACAATGAGCAGTTCTTC,CASSAGLAGGHLGDNEQFF
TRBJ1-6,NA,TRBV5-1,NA,TGCGCCAGCAGCCGGACCAGTGTTGATTCACCCCTCCACTTT,CASSRTSVDSPLHF
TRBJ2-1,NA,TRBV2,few,TGTGCCAGCAGTAAGGCTGGCGCTAGGGTTTCTGAGCAGTTCTTC,CASSKAGARVSEQFF
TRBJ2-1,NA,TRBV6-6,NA,TGTGCCAGCAGTTACTCGGGGTATGAGCAGTTATTC,CASSYSGYEQLF
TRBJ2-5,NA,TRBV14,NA,TGTGCCAGCAGCCAAGATATGGGGATGTGGGCCCAGTACTTC,CASSQDMGMWAQYF
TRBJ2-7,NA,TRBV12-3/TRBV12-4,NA,TGTGCCAGCAGTTTCCATGGCTCCTACGAGCAGTACTTC,CASSFHGSYEQYF
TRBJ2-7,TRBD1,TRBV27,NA,TGTGCCAGCAGTACTACAGGCTTCGACAGGGGTCCCGAGCAGTACTTC,CASSTTGFDRGPEQYF
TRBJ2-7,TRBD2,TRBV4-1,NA,TGCGCCAGCAGCCGAGGCGGGGGAAACTACGAGCAGTACTTC,CASSRGGGNYEQYF
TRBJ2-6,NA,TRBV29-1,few,TGCAGCGTTGAGTCTGGGGCCAACGTCCTGACTTTC,CSVESGANVLTF
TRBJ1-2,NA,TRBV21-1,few,TGTGCCAGCAGCAAAGGCCCCCCACAGGGGGCGGAGGATGGCTACACCTTC,CASSKGPPQGAEDGYTF
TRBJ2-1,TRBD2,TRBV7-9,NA,TGTGCCAGCAGCTCAACAACGGGACTAGCGGGCCGGGAGCAGTTCTTC,CASSSTTGLAGREQFF
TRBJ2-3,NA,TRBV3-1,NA,TGTGCCAGCAGCCAAGTCCTAGCCCGCGATACGCAGTATTTT,CASSQVLARDTQYF
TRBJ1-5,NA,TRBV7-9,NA,TGTGCCAGCAGACTTGGGGAGGGGGGCAATCAGCCCCAGCATTTT,CASRLGEGGNQPQHF
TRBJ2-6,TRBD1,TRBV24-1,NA,TGTGCCACCAGTGACGGACAGGGCACCGGGGCCAACGTCCTGACTTTC,CATSDGQGTGANVLTF